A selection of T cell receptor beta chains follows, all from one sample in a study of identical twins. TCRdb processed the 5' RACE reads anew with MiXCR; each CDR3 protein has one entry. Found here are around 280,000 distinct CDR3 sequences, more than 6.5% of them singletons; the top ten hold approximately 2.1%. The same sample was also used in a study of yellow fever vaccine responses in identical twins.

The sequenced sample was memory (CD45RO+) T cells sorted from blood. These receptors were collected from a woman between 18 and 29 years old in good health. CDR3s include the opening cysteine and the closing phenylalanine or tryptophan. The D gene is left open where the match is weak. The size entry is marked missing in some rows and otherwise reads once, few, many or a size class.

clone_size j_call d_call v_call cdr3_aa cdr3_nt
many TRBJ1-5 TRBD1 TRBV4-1 CASSQEGTGGNQPQHF TGCGCCAGCAGCCAAGAAGGGACAGGGGGCAATCAGCCCCAGCATTTT
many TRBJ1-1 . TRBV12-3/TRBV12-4 CASSLGVGEAFF TGTGCCAGCAGTTTAGGGGTGGGGGAAGCTTTCTTT
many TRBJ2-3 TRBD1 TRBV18 CASSPPLTGGMTDTQYF TGTGCCAGCTCACCACCCCTAACAGGGGGCATGACAGATACGCAGTATTTT
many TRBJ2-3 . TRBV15 CATSTGDRVTDTQYF TGTGCCACCAGCACGGGAGACAGAGTCACAGATACGCAGTATTTT
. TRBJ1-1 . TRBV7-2 CASSHEPGTKNTEAFF TGTGCCAGCAGCCACGAGCCCGGGACAAAGAACACTGAAGCTTTCTTT
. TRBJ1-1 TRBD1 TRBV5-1 CASSQEAGGLNTEAFF TGCGCCAGCAGCCAAGAGGCAGGGGGACTGAACACTGAAGCTTTCTTT
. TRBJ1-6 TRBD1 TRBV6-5 CASAGQGNSPLHF TGTGCCAGTGCGGGACAGGGAAATTCACCCCTCCACTTT
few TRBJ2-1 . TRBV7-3 CASHSDEQFF TGTGCCAGCCATTCGGATGAGCAGTTCTTC
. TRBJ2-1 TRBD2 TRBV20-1 CSARGLAEHNEQFF TGCAGTGCTAGGGGACTAGCGGAACACAATGAGCAGTTCTTC
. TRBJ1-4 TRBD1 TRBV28 CASSLIRTGIEKLFF TGTGCCAGCAGTCTAATCCGGACAGGGATTGAAAAACTGTTTTTT
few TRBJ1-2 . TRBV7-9 CASSLRSNSHGYTF TGTGCCAGCAGCTTACGATCAAACAGCCATGGCTACACCTTC
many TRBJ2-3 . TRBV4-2 CASSQDNEVATQYF TGTGCCAGCAGCCAAGATAACGAAGTCGCTACGCAGTATTTT
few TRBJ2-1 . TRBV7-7 CASSLEMEVYNEQFF TGTGCCAGCAGCTTAGAGATGGAGGTCTACAATGAGCAGTTCTTC
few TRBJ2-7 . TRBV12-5 CASGPPTPSYEQYF TGTGCTAGTGGTCCACCAACTCCTTCCTACGAGCAGTACTTC
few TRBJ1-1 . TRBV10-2 CASSEQGPTEAFF TGCGCCAGCAGTGAGCAGGGGCCCACTGAAGCTTTCTTT
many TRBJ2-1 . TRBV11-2 CASSRTDYEQFF TGTGCCAGCAGCCGAACAGACTATGAGCAGTTCTTC
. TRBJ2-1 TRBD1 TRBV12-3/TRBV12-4 CASSTTGGRNEQFF TGTGCCAGCAGCACGACAGGGGGCAGGAATGAGCAGTTCTTC
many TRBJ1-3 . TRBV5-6 CASSSHLLVTIYF TGTGCCAGCAGCTCCCACCTTTTGGTCACCATATATTTT
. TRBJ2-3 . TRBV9 CASSISGSSTDTQYF TGTGCCAGCAGCATTAGCGGTTCTAGCACAGATACGCAGTATTTT
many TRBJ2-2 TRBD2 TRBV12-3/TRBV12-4 CASSWAGGGSGELFF TGTGCCAGCAGCTGGGCGGGGGGAGGATCCGGGGAGCTGTTTTTT
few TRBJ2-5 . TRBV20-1 CSASIGGVQETQYF TGCAGTGCTAGTATAGGGGGAGTCCAAGAGACCCAGTACTTC
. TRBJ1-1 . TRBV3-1 CASSQAAANTEAFF TGTGCCAGCAGCCAAGCGGCGGCGAACACTGAAGCTTTCTTT
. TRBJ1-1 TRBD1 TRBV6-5 CASSLGTGREAFF TGTGCCAGCAGTTTAGGGACAGGGAGAGAAGCTTTCTTT
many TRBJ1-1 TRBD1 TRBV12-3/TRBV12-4 CASSLGTGGSTEAFF TGTGCCAGCAGTTTGGGGACAGGGGGCTCCACTGAAGCTTTCTTT
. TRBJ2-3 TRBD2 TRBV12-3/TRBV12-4 CASSLALGLAGENTDTQYF TGTGCCAGCAGTTTAGCGCTGGGACTAGCGGGAGAAAACACAGATACGCAGTATTTT
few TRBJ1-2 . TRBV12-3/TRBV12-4 CASSWQGDDPYGYTF TGTGCCAGCAGTTGGCAAGGGGATGATCCCTATGGCTACACCTTC